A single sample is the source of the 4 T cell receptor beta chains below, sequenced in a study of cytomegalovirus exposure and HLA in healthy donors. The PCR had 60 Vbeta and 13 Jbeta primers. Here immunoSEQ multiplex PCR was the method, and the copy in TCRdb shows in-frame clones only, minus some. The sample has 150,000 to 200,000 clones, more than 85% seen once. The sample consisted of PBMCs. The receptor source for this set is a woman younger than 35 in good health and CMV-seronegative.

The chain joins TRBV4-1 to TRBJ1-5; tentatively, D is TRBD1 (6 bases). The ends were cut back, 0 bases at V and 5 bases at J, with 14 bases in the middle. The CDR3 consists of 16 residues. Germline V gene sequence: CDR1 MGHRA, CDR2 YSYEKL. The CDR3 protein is CASSQEGVQGYQPQHF. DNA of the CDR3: TGCGCCAGCAGCCAAGAGGGGGTCCAGGGGTATCAGCCCCAGCATTTT.

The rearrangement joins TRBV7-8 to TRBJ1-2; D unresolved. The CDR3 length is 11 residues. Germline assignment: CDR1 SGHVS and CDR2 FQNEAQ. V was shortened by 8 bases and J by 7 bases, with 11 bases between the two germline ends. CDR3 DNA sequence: TGTGCCAGCGGCGTAGACTCTGGCTACACCTTC. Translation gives CASGVDSGYTF.

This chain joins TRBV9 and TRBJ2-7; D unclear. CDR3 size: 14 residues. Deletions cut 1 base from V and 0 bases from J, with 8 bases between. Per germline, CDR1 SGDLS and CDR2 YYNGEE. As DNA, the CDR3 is TGTGCCAGCAGCGTAAGTTTAGTCTCCTACGAGCAGTACTTC. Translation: CASSVSLVSYEQYF.

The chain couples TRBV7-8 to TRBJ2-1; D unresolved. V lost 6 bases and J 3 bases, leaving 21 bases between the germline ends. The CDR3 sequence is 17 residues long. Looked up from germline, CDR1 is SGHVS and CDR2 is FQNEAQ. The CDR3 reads CASSSRNYETHYNEQFF. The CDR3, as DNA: TGTGCCAGCAGTTCTAGAAACTACGAAACGCACTACAATGAGCAGTTCTTC.